Below, 5 T cell receptor beta chains from the same sample are listed, as sequenced in a study of cytomegalovirus exposure and HLA in healthy donors. This PCR relied on a set of 60 Vbeta primers and 13 Jbeta primers. Generated by immunoSEQ multiplex PCR, the TCRdb table keeps only in-frame clones and is missing some. This table has 100,000 to 150,000 clones, about 74% appearing once. The sample consisted of PBMCs. These receptors originate from a woman between 50 and 59 years old in good health and CMV-seropositive.

The chain is built from TRBV2 and TRBJ2-6; maybe TRBD1 (6 bases). The CDR3 covers 16 residues. Germline assignment: CDR1 SNHLY and CDR2 FYNNEI. The V end was cut by 7 bases, the J end by 0 bases, with 13 bases between. CDR3 amino acids: CASNTGLFSGANVLTF. Written as DNA, the CDR3 is TGTGCCAGCAATACAGGGCTCTTCTCTGGGGCCAACGTCCTGACTTTC.

The chain uses TRBV19 and TRBJ2-7, with TRBD2 matching over 8 bases. J was trimmed by 5 bases and V by 6 bases; bases with no gene match: 9. CDR3 length equals 14 residues. Germline CDR1 reads LNHDA; CDR2 reads SQIVND (reference sequence). DNA of the CDR3: TGTGCCAGTAGACGCGGACTAGCTGAACACGAGCAGTACTTC. It codes for CASRRGLAEHEQYF. The entire variable domain, with the rest obtained from reference TRBV19 and TRBJ2-7, is as follows: DGGITQSPKYLFRKEGQNVTLSCEQNLNHDAMYWYRQDPGQGLRLIYYSQIVNDFQKGDIAEGYSVSREKKESFPLTVTSAQKNPTAFYLCASRRGLAEHEQYFGPGTRLTVT.

The table lists this clone with a count of one. The genes are TRBV6-6 and TRBJ1-1; D uncertain. Trimming cost V 5 bases and J 8 bases, with 18 bases left between them. CDR1 MNHNY and CDR2 SVGAGI come from the germline V gene (reference sequence). CDR3 length: 14 amino acids. The CDR3 sequence: CASSRTSKNGEAFF. CDR3 bases: TGTGCCAGCAGTCGAACCTCTAAGAACGGGGAAGCTTTCTTT.

A few counts support this clone. The chain carries TRBV7-6 and TRBJ1-3; D remains unclear. The CDR3 covers 16 residues. Germline loops: CDR1 SGHVS, CDR2 FNYEAQ. Trimming took off 0 bases at V and 0 bases at J, with 9 bases between the two ends. DNA of the CDR3: TGTGCCAGCAGCTTAGCGATCGGTTTCTCTGGAAACACCATATATTTT. This codes for CASSLAIGFSGNTIYF.

This chain joins TRBV29-1 and TRBJ1-5; 9 nucleotides agree with TRBD1. The CDR3 spans 12 residues. Germline CDR1 reads SQVTM; CDR2 reads ANQGSEA. J gave up 7 bases and V 7 bases, and 5 bases lay outside the gene matches. CDR3 coding DNA: TGCAGCGCGGGGACAGGGCAGCAGCCCCAGCATTTT. Protein: CSAGTGQQPQHF.